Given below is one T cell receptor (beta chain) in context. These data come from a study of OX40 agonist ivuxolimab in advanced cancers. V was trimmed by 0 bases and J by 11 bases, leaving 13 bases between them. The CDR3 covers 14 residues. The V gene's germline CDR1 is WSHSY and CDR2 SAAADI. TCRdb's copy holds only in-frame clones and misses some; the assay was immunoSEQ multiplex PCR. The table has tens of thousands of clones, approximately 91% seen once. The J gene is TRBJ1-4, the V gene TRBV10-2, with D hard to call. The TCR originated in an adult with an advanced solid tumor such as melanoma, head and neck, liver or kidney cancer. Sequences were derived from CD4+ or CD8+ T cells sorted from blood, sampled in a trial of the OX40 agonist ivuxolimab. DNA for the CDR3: TGCGCCAGCAGTGAGTCTGAGATAGGGAGGAAACTGTTTTTT. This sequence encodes CASSESEIGRKLFF.